This is a list of T cell receptor beta chains from one sample in a study of cytomegalovirus exposure and HLA in healthy donors. Data came from immunoSEQ multiplex PCR; TCRdb stores just in-frame clones and leaves some out. The sample shows 90,000 to 150,000 clones, over 65% of them seen only once. Material for sequencing was PBMCs. The receptor source for this set is a female donor in good health and CMV-seronegative. CDR3s include the opening cysteine and the closing phenylalanine or tryptophan. D genes are given only for firm matches. The size of a clone is reported for some rows only, either as once, few or many, or as a class for expanded clones.

d_call | j_call | clone_size | v_call | cdr3_nt | cdr3_aa
TRBD1 | TRBJ2-5 | . | TRBV13 | TGTGCCAGCAGCTGGGGACAGCAAGAGACCCAGTACTTC | CASSWGQQETQYF
. | TRBJ1-4 | once | TRBV7-8 | TGTGCAAGCCAATTCCGCCCAGGCGAATCTCATGAAAAACTGTTTTTT | CASQFRPGESHEKLFF
TRBD1 | TRBJ2-3 | . | TRBV19 | TGTGCCAGTAGTGCCACCCGACAGGGGGCAGGCACAGATACGCAGTATTTT | CASSATRQGAGTDTQYF
. | TRBJ1-4 | few | TRBV12-1 | TGTGCCAGCAGCTGCGGCGCGAACCCTAATGAAAAACTGTTTTTT | CASSCGANPNEKLFF
. | TRBJ1-1 | . | TRBV7-9 | TGTGCCAGCAGCTTAGACAGGAACACTGAAGCTTTCTTT | CASSLDRNTEAFF
. | TRBJ2-3 | . | TRBV1 | TGCACCAGCAGCCAAGAGGCTAGCGGGGGGCCCTGCACAGATACGCAGTATTTT | CTSSQEASGGPCTDTQYF
TRBD1 | TRBJ1-2 | . | TRBV6-4 | TGTGCCAGCAGTGACTGGACAGGGTCTTCCGGCTACACCTTC | CASSDWTGSSGYTF
TRBD1 | TRBJ2-5 | . | TRBV7-9 | TGTGCCAGCAGCCTCGCCCCCCAGGGGGTAGAGACCCAGTACTTC | CASSLAPQGVETQYF
. | TRBJ2-7 | . | TRBV6-5 | TGTGCCAGCAGGGAGACAGCGACCTACGAGCAGTACTTC | CASRETATYEQYF
TRBD2 | TRBJ2-3 | . | TRBV2 | TGTGCCAGCAGTCGGGTGGGACTAGCGGGGGGTAAGGATACGCAGTATTTT | CASSRVGLAGGKDTQYF
TRBD2 | TRBJ2-1 | . | TRBV29-1 | TGCAGCGTTGAATCGCGGGGGGGGCCCAGAGAGCAGTTCTTC | CSVESRGGPREQFF
TRBD2 | TRBJ2-3 | . | TRBV5-4 | TGTGCCAGCAGCTTTTATCCTAGCGGGGGCATATATACGCAGTATTTT | CASSFYPSGGIYTQYF
TRBD2 | TRBJ2-3 | once | TRBV7-2 | TGTGCCAGCAGCCTCGGGGGGGCCAGCGGAGATACGCAGTATTTT | CASSLGGASGDTQYF
. | TRBJ2-2 | . | TRBV9 | TGTGCCAGCAGCGTAGAGGGCAGGCGCAGGGGCACCGGGGAGCTGTTTTTT | CASSVEGRRRGTGELFF
. | TRBJ1-1 | once | TRBV11-2 | TGTGCCAGCAGCTTAGGAGTAGGTCGAGTGGGGGGTACTGAAGCTTTCTTT | CASSLGVGRVGGTEAFF
TRBD1 | TRBJ1-3 | . | TRBV7-9 | TGTGCCAGCAGCTCAAAAGGGACAGGGGCTGGAAACACCATATATTTT | CASSSKGTGAGNTIYF
TRBD2 | TRBJ2-7 | . | TRBV4-2 | TGTGCCAGCAGCCAAGACCCTTCAGCGGGGGACCTCTCCTACGAGCAGTACTTC | CASSQDPSAGDLSYEQYF
. | TRBJ2-5 | . | TRBV5-1 | TGCGCCAGCAGCTTGGCCGAAGAGACCCAGTACTTC | CASSLAEETQYF
. | TRBJ1-2 | few | TRBV15 | TGTGCCACCAGCGGGCGCAGGGGCGCTCTAGGCACCTTC | CATSGRRGALGTF
. | TRBJ2-3 | . | TRBV5-1 | TGCGCCAGCAGCCCCCTCGGCGGGGGCACAGATACGCAGTATTTT | CASSPLGGGTDTQYF
. | TRBJ2-3 | . | TRBV19 | TGTGCCAGTAGTATATCTCTTGGCACAGATACGCAGTATTTT | CASSISLGTDTQYF
. | TRBJ1-2 | . | TRBV6-5 | TGTGCCAGCAGTACCAGTACCAACTATGGCTACACCTTC | CASSTSTNYGYTF
TRBD1 | TRBJ1-5 | . | TRBV7-2 | TGTGCCAGCAGCTTAGGACAGGGGGTATATCAGCCCCAGCATTTT | CASSLGQGVYQPQHF
TRBD1 | TRBJ1-3 | once | TRBV30 | TGTGCCTGGAGCGGGACAGGGTCTGGAAACACCATATATTTT | CAWSGTGSGNTIYF
. | TRBJ2-3 | . | TRBV7-2 | TGTGCCAGCAGCTTCACAGGGAAAGATACGCAGTATTTT | CASSFTGKDTQYF
TRBD1 | TRBJ2-7 | . | TRBV7-9 | TGTGCCAGCAGCCTAATGGACAGGGGAGCTATGCTTTTC | CASSLMDRGAMLF
TRBD1 | TRBJ1-6 | few | TRBV2 | TGTGCCAGCAGTGCCCAGGGGACAGGGGGTTCACCCCTCCACTTT | CASSAQGTGGSPLHF
. | TRBJ1-1 | . | TRBV7-9 | TGTGCCAGCACCGGGGGGTTAGAGAACACTGAAACTTTCTTT | CASTGGLENTETFF
. | TRBJ2-6 | few | TRBV12-5 | TGTGCTAGTGATCTATCTGGGGCCAACGTCCTGACTTTC | CASDLSGANVLTF
TRBD2 | TRBJ2-1 | . | TRBV5-1 | TGCGCCAGCAACAGCGGGGGGGTGGGGTACAATGAGCAGTTCTTC | CASNSGGVGYNEQFF
TRBD2 | TRBJ2-7 | . | TRBV2 | TGTGCCAGCAGAGCCCCTAGCGGGGGGTACGAGCAGTACTTC | CASRAPSGGYEQYF
. | TRBJ1-6 | . | TRBV7-2 | TGTGCCAGCAGCTTCCGGGGACAAAGAACCTATAATTCACCCCTCCACTTT | CASSFRGQRTYNSPLHF
TRBD2 | TRBJ2-3 | . | TRBV7-2 | TGTGCCAGCAGCATCCAGCGGGGAGGCACAGATACGCAGTATTTT | CASSIQRGGTDTQYF
. | TRBJ2-1 | . | TRBV5-5 | TGTGCCAGCAGCTTCGACCCGGGGAATGAGCAGTTCTTC | CASSFDPGNEQFF
TRBD2 | TRBJ2-1 | . | TRBV9 | TGTGCCAGCAGCGTAGATCCAGCGGGGGGGCTCTACAATGAGCAGTTCTTC | CASSVDPAGGLYNEQFF
TRBD1 | TRBJ1-2 | . | TRBV4-3 | TGCGCCAGCAGCCCACTTACCGACAGGGCCTACACCTTC | CASSPLTDRAYTF
TRBD1 | TRBJ2-1 | . | TRBV27 | TGTGCCAGCAGTGAGGACAGGGGTGAGCAGTTCTTC | CASSEDRGEQFF
. | TRBJ1-1 | . | TRBV19 | TGTGCCAGTAGTATTTTCGGCAGGGCCAACACTGAAGCTTTCTTT | CASSIFGRANTEAFF
TRBD2 | TRBJ2-2 | . | TRBV4-3 | TGCGCCAGCAGCCCGGGGGGGCGGCCCGGGGAGCTGTTTTTT | CASSPGGRPGELFF
TRBD1 | TRBJ1-2 | . | TRBV5-4 | TGTGCCAGCAGCCTCGACAGGGGGGGGGAAGGCTACACCTTC | CASSLDRGGEGYTF
TRBD1 | TRBJ1-2 | . | TRBV19 | TGTGCCAGTAGCTTGAGACAGGGACTTATATATGGCTACACCTTC | CASSLRQGLIYGYTF
TRBD1 | TRBJ1-2 | . | TRBV5-1 | TGCGCCAGCAGCTTGGGACAGGGCCTTAGTTATGGCTACACCTTC | CASSLGQGLSYGYTF
. | TRBJ1-5 | few | TRBV5-6 | TGTGCCAGCAGCTTGATGGGGGCGCTCAATCAGCCCCAGCATTTT | CASSLMGALNQPQHF
. | TRBJ1-3 | . | TRBV7-2 | TGTGCCAGCAGCTTAGGAACGGTCTCTGGAAACACCATATATTTT | CASSLGTVSGNTIYF
TRBD2 | TRBJ2-7 | . | TRBV5-1 | TGCGCCAGCAGCTATGGACTAGACTCCTACGAGCAGTACTTC | CASSYGLDSYEQYF
. | TRBJ1-6 | . | TRBV7-8 | TGTGCCAGCAGCTTAGGATACGGGGGAGATTCACCCCTCCACTTT | CASSLGYGGDSPLHF
. | TRBJ1-5 | . | TRBV6-5 | TGTGCCAGCAGTTACGGGACACAGGGCAATCAGCCCCAGCATTTT | CASSYGTQGNQPQHF
. | TRBJ2-3 | . | TRBV9 | TGTGCCAGCAGCGCGGAGGGGAACACAGATACGCAGTATTTT | CASSAEGNTDTQYF
TRBD1 | TRBJ2-1 | . | TRBV19 | TGTGCCAGTAGTGCCCCCGGGACAGGGTACTTGGGTGAGCAGTTCTTC | CASSAPGTGYLGEQFF
. | TRBJ2-7 | . | TRBV5-1 | TGCGCCAGCAGCTTGCATTCCGGAGGGGGGGCCAGCCGTATCTCCTACGAGCAGTACTTC | CASSLHSGGGASRISYEQYF
TRBD2 | TRBJ2-5 | . | TRBV6-5 | TGTGCCAGCAGTCCTAGCGGGGCCGAGACCCAGTACTTC | CASSPSGAETQYF
. | TRBJ1-4 | . | TRBV2 | TGTGCCAGCAGCCCCAAATACCGAAACGGGGCAACTAATGAAAAACTGTTTTTT | CASSPKYRNGATNEKLFF
TRBD1 | TRBJ1-1 | . | TRBV7-2 | TGTGCCAGCAGCTTCGGGGACAGGTTAAACACTGAAGCTTTCTTT | CASSFGDRLNTEAFF
. | TRBJ1-1 | . | TRBV18 | TGTGCCAGCTCACCAGCTACAGGGTGGGGAATGAACACTGAAGCTTTCTTT | CASSPATGWGMNTEAFF
. | TRBJ1-5 | . | TRBV19 | TGTGCCAGTAGTGAGGGGGTTAGGGAGCCCCAGCATTTT | CASSEGVREPQHF
. | TRBJ1-5 | . | TRBV2 | TGTGCCAGCAGTGAAGCGTCGTCAGGGGCGCAGCCCCAGCATTTT | CASSEASSGAQPQHF
. | TRBJ1-3 | . | TRBV29-1 | TGCAGCGTTGAACTCTGGACAAGGGATGGAAACACCATATATTTT | CSVELWTRDGNTIYF